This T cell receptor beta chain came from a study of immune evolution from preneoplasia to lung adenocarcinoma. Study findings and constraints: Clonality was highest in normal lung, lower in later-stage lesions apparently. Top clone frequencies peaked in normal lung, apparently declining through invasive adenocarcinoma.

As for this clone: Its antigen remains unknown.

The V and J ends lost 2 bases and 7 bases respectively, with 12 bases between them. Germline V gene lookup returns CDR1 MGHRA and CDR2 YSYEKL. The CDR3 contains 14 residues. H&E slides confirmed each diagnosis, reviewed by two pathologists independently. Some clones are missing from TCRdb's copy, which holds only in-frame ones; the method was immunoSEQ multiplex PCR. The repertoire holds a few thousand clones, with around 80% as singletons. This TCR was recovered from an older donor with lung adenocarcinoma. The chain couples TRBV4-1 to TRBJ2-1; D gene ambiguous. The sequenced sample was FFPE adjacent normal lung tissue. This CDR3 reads CASSQPQTWNEQFF. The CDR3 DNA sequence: TGCGCCAGCAGCCAACCTCAGACCTGGAATGAGCAGTTCTTC.